There are many counts of the clone carrying this T cell receptor beta chain. Read data end 3 residues before the CDR3 end; the end is taken from the germline J gene. These data come from a study of T cell clonality in common variable immunodeficiency. This CDR3 comprises 17 residues. Germline V lookup: CDR1 SGHRS, CDR2 YFSETQ. The trim removed 0 bases at V and 4 bases at J, leaving 6 bases unmatched. Generated by immunoSEQ multiplex PCR, the TCRdb table keeps only in-frame clones and is missing some. The sample lists around 60,000 clones, none appearing once, the ten largest making up 1.5% to 2%. Sequences were obtained from peripheral blood mononuclear cells. This receptor was identified in a person aged 18 to 75 in good health. The chain employs TRBV5-1 and TRBJ2-1; TRBD2 matches at 11 bases. The CDR3 reads CASSLEASGRPYNEQFF. CDR3 DNA, as far as it was read: TGCGCCAGCAGCTTGGAGGCTAGCGGGAGGCCATACAATGAG.